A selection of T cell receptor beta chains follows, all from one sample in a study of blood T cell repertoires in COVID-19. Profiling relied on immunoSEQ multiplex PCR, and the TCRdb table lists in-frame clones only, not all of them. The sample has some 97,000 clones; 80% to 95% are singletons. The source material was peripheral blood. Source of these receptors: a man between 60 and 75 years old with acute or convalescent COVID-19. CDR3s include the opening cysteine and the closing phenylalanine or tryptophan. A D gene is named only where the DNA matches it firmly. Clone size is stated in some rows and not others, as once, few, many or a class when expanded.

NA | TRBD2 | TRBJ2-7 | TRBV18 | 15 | CASSPPSGSVYEQYF | TGTGCCAGCTCACCACCAAGCGGGAGCGTTTACGAGCAGTACTTC
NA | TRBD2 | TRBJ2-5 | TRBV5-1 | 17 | CASSLAGSGRGGETQYF | TGCGCCAGCAGCTTGGCGGGTAGCGGGAGAGGGGGAGAGACCCAGTACTTC
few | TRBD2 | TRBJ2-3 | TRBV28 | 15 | CASSLGRAYGDTQYF | TGTGCCAGCAGTTTAGGGAGGGCCTACGGAGATACGCAGTATTTT
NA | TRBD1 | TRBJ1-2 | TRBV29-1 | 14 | CSASGQGAGYGYTF | TGCAGCGCCTCCGGACAGGGGGCAGGCTATGGCTACACCTTC
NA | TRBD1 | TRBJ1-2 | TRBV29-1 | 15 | CSVDVPGQFWDGYTF | TGCAGCGTTGACGTCCCGGGACAGTTCTGGGATGGCTACACCTTC
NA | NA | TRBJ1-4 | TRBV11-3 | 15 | CASSLTGQVNEKLFF | TGTGCCAGCAGCTTAACGGGACAAGTGAATGAAAAACTGTTTTTT
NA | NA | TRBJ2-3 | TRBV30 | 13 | CAWSVAIVDTQYF | TGTGCCTGGAGTGTAGCTATCGTAGATACGCAGTATTTT
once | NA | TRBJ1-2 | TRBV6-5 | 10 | CASRLMGYTF | TGTGCCAGCAGGCTAATGGGCTACACCTTC
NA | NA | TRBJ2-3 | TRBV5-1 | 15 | CASSLAGVSTDTQYF | TGCGCCAGCAGCTTGGCCGGGGTCAGCACAGATACGCAGTATTTT
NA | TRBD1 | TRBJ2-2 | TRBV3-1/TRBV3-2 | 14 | CASRRQGAMGELFF | TGTGCCAGCAGGCGACAGGGGGCGATGGGGGAGCTGTTTTTT
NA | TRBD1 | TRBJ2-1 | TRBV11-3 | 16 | CASSSRGTGSYNEQFF | TGTGCCAGCAGCTCTAGGGGGACAGGCTCCTACAATGAGCAGTTCTTC
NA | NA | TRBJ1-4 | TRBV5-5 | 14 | CASSLLSTNEKLFF | TGTGCCAGCAGCCTACTCTCAACTAATGAAAAACTGTTTTTT
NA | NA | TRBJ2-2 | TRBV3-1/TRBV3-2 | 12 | CASNPRGGELFF | TGTGCCAGCAACCCCAGGGGCGGGGAGCTGTTTTTT
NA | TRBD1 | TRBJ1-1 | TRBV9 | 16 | CASSVGTGGADTEAFF | TGTGCCAGCAGCGTAGGGACAGGGGGGGCGGACACTGAAGCTTTCTTT
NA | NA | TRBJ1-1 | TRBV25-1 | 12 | CASREAEGRAFF | TGTGCCAGCAGGGAGGCGGAGGGGAGGGCTTTCTTT
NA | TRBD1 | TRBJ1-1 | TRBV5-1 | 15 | CASSPRQGSNTEAFF | TGCGCCAGCAGCCCGAGACAGGGATCGAACACTGAAGCTTTCTTT
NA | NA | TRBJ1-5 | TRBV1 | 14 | CTSRLQGLGQPQHF | TGCACCAGCAGACTACAGGGTCTTGGACAGCCCCAGCATTTT
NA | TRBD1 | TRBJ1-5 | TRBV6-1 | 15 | CASSEARQGSQPQHF | TGTGCCAGCAGTGAAGCCAGACAGGGGTCCCAGCCCCAGCATTTT
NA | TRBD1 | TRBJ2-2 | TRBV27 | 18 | CASSLVGQGAPNTGELFF | TGTGCCAGCAGTTTAGTGGGACAGGGGGCACCGAACACCGGGGAGCTGTTTTTT
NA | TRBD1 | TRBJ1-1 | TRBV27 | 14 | CAIKRGQLNTEAFF | TGTGCCATCAAACGGGGACAGCTGAACACTGAAGCTTTCTTT
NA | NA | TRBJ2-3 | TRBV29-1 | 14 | CSVGGGPRTDTQYF | TGCAGCGTGGGGGGGGGCCCTCGCACAGATACGCAGTATTTT
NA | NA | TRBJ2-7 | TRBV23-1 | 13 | CASSQAGRHEQYF | TGCGCCAGCAGTCAGGCGGGTAGGCACGAGCAGTACTTC
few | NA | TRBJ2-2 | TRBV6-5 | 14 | CASSYSTGLSELFF | TGTGCCAGCAGTTACTCGACGGGACTTTCGGAGCTGTTTTTT
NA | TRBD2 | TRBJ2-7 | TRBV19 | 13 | CASSGLAAYEQYF | TGTGCCAGCAGCGGACTAGCGGCGTACGAGCAGTACTTC
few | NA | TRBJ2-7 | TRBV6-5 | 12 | CATRDLLYEQYF | TGTGCCACTAGGGACTTGCTATACGAGCAGTACTTC
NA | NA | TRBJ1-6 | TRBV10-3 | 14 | CAIGREGSYSPLHF | TGTGCCATCGGGAGGGAGGGATCCTATTCACCCCTCCACTTT
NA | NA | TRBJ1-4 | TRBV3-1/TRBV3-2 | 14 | CASSQSLTNEKLFF | TGTGCCAGCAGCCAATCCCTCACTAATGAAAAACTGTTTTTT
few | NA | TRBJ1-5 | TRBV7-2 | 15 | CASSLSSGSNQPQHF | TGTGCCAGCAGTCTTTCGTCGGGGAGCAATCAGCCCCAGCATTTT
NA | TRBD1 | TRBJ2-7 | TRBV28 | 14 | CATTRGQATYEQYF | TGTGCCACCACGAGAGGACAGGCCACCTACGAGCAGTACTTC